The 12 T cell receptor beta chains below all came from one sample that was sequenced in a study of control samples from healthy donors and cancer patients (dated by TCRdb to 2018 to 2021). Library prep was done by the immunoSEQ multiplex PCR assay. In TCRdb, the immuneACCESS table is reduced to in-frame sequences with V and J assigned. These tables do not hold every clone; where another copy was compared, an unresolved V gene accounts for under half, and the others remain unexplained. This sample lists approximately 130,000 clones; 89% were detected once. Clones ranked in the top ten supply 40% of the sample. The material sequenced was blood. These receptors all stem from a man over 45 in good health.

The chain recombines TRBV7-2 with TRBJ1-1; 7 bases are shared with TRBD1. With V trimmed by 1 base and J by 4 bases, 9 bases remained unmatched. The CDR3 totals 16 residues. Germline-derived CDR1 and CDR2 are SGHTA and FQGNSA. In DNA, the CDR3 is TGTGCCAGCAGCTTAGATGTTCTAGGGGGCGGCACTGAAGCTTTCTTT. Encoded protein: CASSLDVLGGGTEAFF.

In regard to this clone: One junction end disagrees with the germline gene, perhaps due to a read error. Other DNA sequences from this sample encode an identical CDR3 as well. The chain carries TRBV29-1 and TRBJ1-2; D remains ambiguous. The CDR3 has 14 residues. Germline CDR1 and CDR2: SQVTM and ANQGSEA. CDR3 DNA sequence: TGTAGCGTTGATATCCGGCGAGCTAACTATGGCTACACCTTC. It codes for CSVDIRRANYGYTF.

The CDR3 spells CASSQVTAHEQYF. The CDR3 DNA is TGTGCCAGCAGCCAAGTCACAGCGCACGAGCAGTACTTC. The gene calls are TRBV3-1 (or the pseudogene TRBV3-2) and TRBJ2-7; D call uncertain. The germline V and J ends were trimmed by 1 base and 5 bases, with 9 bases remaining between them. CDR1 and CDR2 from the germline V gene are LGHDT and YNNKEL (reference sequence). CDR3 size: 13 residues.

This chain uses TRBV3-1 (or the pseudogene TRBV3-2) with TRBJ2-5; D unresolved. CDR3 length equals 12 residues. CDR1 and CDR2 from the germline V gene are LGHDT and YNNKEL (reference sequence). Trimming cost V 3 bases and J 5 bases, with 7 bases left between them. This CDR3 reads CASSHLRETQYF. Here the CDR3 DNA reads TGTGCCAGCAGCCATCTGAGGGAGACCCAGTACTTC.

Here the CDR3 reads CASSSGQGYYGYTF. CDR3 DNA: TGTGCCAGCAGTTCCGGACAGGGTTACTATGGCTACACCTTC. The rearrangement links TRBV6-5 to TRBJ1-2; 8 bases match TRBD1. The CDR3 loop spans 14 amino acids. V lost 4 bases and J lost 3; bases outside the gene matches: 4. The germline gives CDR1 MNHEY, CDR2 SVGAGI.

The CDR3 region has the DNA TGTGCCAGCAGTCGGACTAGCGGGCTCAACGAGCAGTACTTC. Encoded protein: CASSRTSGLNEQYF. V gene TRBV2 combines with J gene TRBJ2-7; TRBD2 agrees at 11 bases. Trimming removed 5 bases from V and 5 bases from J; junction bases left unmatched: 5. CDR3 length equals 14 residues. Germline values: CDR1 SNHLY, CDR2 FYNNEI.

The CDR3 nucleotides are TGTGCCAGCAGTTCCCCAGTAGCGGGGGGCAATGAGCAGTTCTTC. Protein product: CASSSPVAGGNEQFF. The chain recombines TRBV6-5 with TRBJ2-1; 10 positions agree with TRBD2. CDR1 and CDR2 from the germline V gene are MNHEY and SVGAGI. The V and J ends lost 4 bases and 6 bases, in that order; junction bases with no gene match: 6. CDR3 length: 15 amino acids.

This clone has just one count. This same CDR3 is encoded by further DNA sequences in the sample. The chain combines TRBV3-1 (or the pseudogene TRBV3-2) with TRBJ1-5, with 8 bases that match TRBD1. The CDR3 has 16 residues. With 0 bases clipped from V and 2 bases from J, the junction kept 3 bases outside the gene matches. From germline, CDR1 is LGHDT and CDR2 YNNKEL (reference sequence). CDR3 region: CASSQDTGGGNQPQHF. The DNA of the CDR3 is TGTGCCAGCAGCCAAGATACAGGGGGGGGCAATCAGCCCCAGCATTTT.

The chain has TRBV3-1 (or the pseudogene TRBV3-2) and TRBJ1-3; 10 bases line up with TRBD1. Germline loops: CDR1 LGHDT, CDR2 YNNKEL (reference sequence). The CDR3 runs 17 residues. With 4 bases clipped from V and 0 bases from J, the junction kept 6 bases outside the gene matches. Written as DNA, the CDR3 is TGTGCCAGCAGCCTCTTATGGACAGGGGGCTCTGGAAACACCATATATTTT. It translates to CASSLLWTGGSGNTIYF.

The J gene is TRBJ2-7, the V gene TRBV5-6; TRBD2 aligns across 8 bases. The junction had 7 bases not matched to a gene; V was cut back by 0 bases and J by 2 bases. This CDR3 spans 16 amino acids. Germline CDR1 is SGHDT and CDR2 is YYEEEE. As DNA, the CDR3 is TGTGCCAGCAGCTTGGTCTGGCGGGGGGCTCCCTACGAGCAGTACTTC. This encodes CASSLVWRGAPYEQYF.

The CDR3 bases are TGTGCCAGTCTAGTAAGGGGCCAAGAGACCCAGTACTTC. It codes for CASLVRGQETQYF. V gene TRBV6-5 combines with J gene TRBJ2-5, with a possible D match to TRBD1 (5 bases). The germline gives CDR1 MNHEY, CDR2 SVGAGI. V was shortened by 9 bases and J by 1 base, with 12 bases between the two germline ends. The CDR3 is 13 amino acids.

The sample holds a few counts of this clone. V gene TRBV5-1 combines with J gene TRBJ2-1; TRBD1 matches 9 bases. Germline V gene sequence: CDR1 SGHRS, CDR2 YFSETQ. V shed 3 bases, J shed 8 bases, and the junction held 6 bases outside the gene matches. The CDR3 runs to 14 residues. The DNA for the CDR3 is TGCGCCAGCAGCTGGGACAGGGCTGACGATGAGCAGTTCTTC. This translates into CASSWDRADDEQFF.